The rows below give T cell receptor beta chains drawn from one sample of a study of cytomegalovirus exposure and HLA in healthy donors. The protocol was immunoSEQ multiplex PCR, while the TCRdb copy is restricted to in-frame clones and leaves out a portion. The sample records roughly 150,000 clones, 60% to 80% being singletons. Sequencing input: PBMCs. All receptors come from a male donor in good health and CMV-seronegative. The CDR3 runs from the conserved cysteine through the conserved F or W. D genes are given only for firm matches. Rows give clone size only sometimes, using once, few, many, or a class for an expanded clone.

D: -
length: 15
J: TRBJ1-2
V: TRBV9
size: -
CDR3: CASSGDSVAWYGYTF
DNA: TGTGCCAGCAGCGGCGACAGCGTAGCTTGGTATGGCTACACCTTC

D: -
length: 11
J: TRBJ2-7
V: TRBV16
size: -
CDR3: CASSQSGEQYF
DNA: TGTGCCAGCAGCCAGTCCGGCGAGCAGTACTTC

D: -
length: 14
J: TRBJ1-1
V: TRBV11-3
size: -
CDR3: CASGLTLSNTEAFF
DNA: TGTGCCAGCGGACTGACATTATCGAACACTGAAGCTTTCTTT

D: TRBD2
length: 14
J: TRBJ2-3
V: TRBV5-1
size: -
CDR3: CASSPGLEADTQYF
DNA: TGCGCCAGCAGCCCGGGACTAGAGGCAGATACGCAGTATTTT

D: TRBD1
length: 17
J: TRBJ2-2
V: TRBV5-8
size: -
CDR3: CATQRDRLLLNTGELFF
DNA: TGTGCCACCCAGAGGGACAGATTATTATTGAACACCGGGGAGCTGTTTTTT

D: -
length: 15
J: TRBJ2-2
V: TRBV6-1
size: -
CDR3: CASSEQSTVTGELFF
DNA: TGTGCCAGCAGTGAACAGTCCACAGTAACCGGGGAGCTGTTTTTT

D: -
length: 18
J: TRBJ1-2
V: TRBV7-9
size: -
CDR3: CASSLGMVAGDGNYGYTF
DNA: TGTGCCAGCAGCTTAGGGATGGTGGCAGGGGATGGCAACTATGGCTACACCTTC

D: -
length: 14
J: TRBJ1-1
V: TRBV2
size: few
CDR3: CASSERQVGTEAFF
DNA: TGTGCCAGCAGTGAAAGACAGGTGGGCACTGAAGCTTTCTTT

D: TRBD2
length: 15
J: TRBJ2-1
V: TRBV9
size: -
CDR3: CASSVRLAGTNEQFF
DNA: TGTGCCAGCAGCGTACGTCTAGCGGGAACCAATGAGCAGTTCTTC

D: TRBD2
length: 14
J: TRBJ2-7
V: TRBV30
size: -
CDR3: CAWKWGGSFYEQYF
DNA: TGTGCCTGGAAGTGGGGCGGGAGCTTCTACGAGCAGTACTTC

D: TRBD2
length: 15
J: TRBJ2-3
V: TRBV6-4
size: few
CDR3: CASSDSTSRPDTQYF
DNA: TGTGCCAGCAGTGACTCGACTAGCAGGCCGGATACGCAGTATTTT

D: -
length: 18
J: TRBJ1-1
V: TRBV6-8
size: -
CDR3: CASSYSNFPRGWDTEAFF
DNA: TGTGCCAGCAGTTACTCGAATTTCCCCCGGGGGTGGGACACTGAAGCTTTCTTT

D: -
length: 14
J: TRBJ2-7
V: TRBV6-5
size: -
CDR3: CASSADTWGDEQYF
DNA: TGTGCCAGCAGTGCCGACACTTGGGGGGACGAGCAGTACTTC

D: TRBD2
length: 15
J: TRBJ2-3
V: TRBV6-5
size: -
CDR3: CASNLAGGEGNTQYF
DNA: TGTGCCAGCAACCTAGCGGGGGGGGAGGGGAATACGCAGTATTTT

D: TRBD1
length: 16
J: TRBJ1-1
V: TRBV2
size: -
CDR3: CASSDPVDRGNTEAFF
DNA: TGTGCCAGCAGTGACCCGGTGGACAGGGGCAACACTGAAGCTTTCTTT

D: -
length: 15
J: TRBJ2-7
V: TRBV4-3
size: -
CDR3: CASSQQNTGTYEQYF
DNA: TGCGCCAGCAGCCAACAGAATACGGGGACCTACGAGCAGTACTTC

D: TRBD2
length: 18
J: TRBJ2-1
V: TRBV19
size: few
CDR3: CASSIVPGLAGVYNEQFF
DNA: TGTGCCAGTAGTATAGTTCCAGGACTAGCGGGGGTTTACAATGAGCAGTTCTTC

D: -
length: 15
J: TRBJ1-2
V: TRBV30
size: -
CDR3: CAWSVGGAIIYGYTF
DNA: TGTGCCTGGAGTGTAGGGGGGGCGATAATCTATGGCTACACCTTC

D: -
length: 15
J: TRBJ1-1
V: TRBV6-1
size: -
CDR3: CASSPRAGKGTEAFF
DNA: TGTGCCAGCAGCCCCAGGGCAGGGAAGGGCACTGAGGCTTTCTTT

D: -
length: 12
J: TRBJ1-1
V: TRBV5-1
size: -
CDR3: CASSGGSTEAFF
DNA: TGCGCCAGCAGCGGAGGGAGCACTGAAGCTTTCTTT

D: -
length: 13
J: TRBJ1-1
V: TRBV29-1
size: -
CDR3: CSVLTGLNTEAFF
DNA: TGCAGCGTATTAACAGGGTTGAACACTGAAGCTTTCTTT

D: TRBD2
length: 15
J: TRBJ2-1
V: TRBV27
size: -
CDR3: CASSPFSGREGEQFF
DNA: TGTGCCAGCAGTCCCTTCAGCGGGAGAGAGGGTGAGCAGTTCTTC

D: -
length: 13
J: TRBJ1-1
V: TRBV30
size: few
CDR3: CAWSALDGSEAFF
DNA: TGTGCCTGGAGTGCACTTGACGGGTCTGAAGCTTTCTTT

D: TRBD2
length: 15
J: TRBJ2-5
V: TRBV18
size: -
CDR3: CASSPPGRTQETQYF
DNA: TGTGCCAGCTCACCGCCCGGGAGGACTCAAGAGACCCAGTACTTC

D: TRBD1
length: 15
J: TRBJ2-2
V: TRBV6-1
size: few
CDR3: CASRIQGASTGELFF
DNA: TGTGCCAGCAGGATACAGGGGGCTTCGACCGGGGAGCTGTTTTTT

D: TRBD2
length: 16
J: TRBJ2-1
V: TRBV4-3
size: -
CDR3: CASSQAPWEGNNEQFF
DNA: TGCGCCAGCAGCCAGGCACCTTGGGAGGGCAATAATGAGCAGTTCTTC

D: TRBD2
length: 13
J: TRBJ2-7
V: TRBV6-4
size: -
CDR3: CASSEARGSEQYF
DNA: TGTGCCAGCAGTGAAGCGCGGGGGAGCGAGCAGTACTTC

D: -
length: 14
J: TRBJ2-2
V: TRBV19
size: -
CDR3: CASSITSFTGELFF
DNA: TGTGCCAGTAGTATAACAAGTTTCACCGGGGAGCTGTTTTTT

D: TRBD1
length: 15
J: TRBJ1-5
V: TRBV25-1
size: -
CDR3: CASTPTGEGNQPQHF
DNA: TGTGCCAGCACCCCGACAGGGGAGGGCAATCAGCCCCAGCATTTT

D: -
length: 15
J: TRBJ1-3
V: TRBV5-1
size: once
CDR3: CASSLATNPRNTIYF
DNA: TGCGCCAGCAGCTTGGCCACGAACCCACGGAACACCATATATTTT

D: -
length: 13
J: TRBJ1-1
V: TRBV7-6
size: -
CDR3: CASSLVMNTEAFF
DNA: TGTGCCAGCAGCTTAGTCATGAACACTGAAGCTTTCTTT